This section outlines one TCR beta chain sequence together with its context. Antigen unknown. The PCR contained 60 Vbeta and 13 Jbeta primers. Some clones are missing from TCRdb's copy, which holds only in-frame ones; the method was immunoSEQ multiplex PCR. The repertoire holds some 110,000 clones, with around 70% as singletons. This sample was included in a study of cytomegalovirus exposure and HLA in healthy donors. Germline V gives CDR1 MNHEY, CDR2 SMNVEV (reference sequence). This CDR3 spans 15 amino acids. V was pared by 3 bases and J by 3 bases, with 14 bases between. General study results and limits: Analysis was carried out at a later point, and it linked a missense DCLRE1C variant to TCR beta V- and J-gene trimming. More than 15,000 TCR beta sequences were associated with HLA alleles at 0.05 false discovery rate in a later analysis. It was taken for granted in presence/absence analyses that sequencing depth across donors was roughly uniform.

The V and J genes are TRBV27 and TRBJ1-2; D remains ambiguous. The source of this sequence is a young man in good health and CMV-seropositive. The sample consisted of PBMCs. The chain's CDR3 is CASSFAGSVDYGYTF. The CDR3 DNA reads as TGTGCCAGCAGTTTCGCGGGGTCCGTCGACTATGGCTACACCTTC.